A selection of T cell receptor beta chains follows, all from one sample in a study of B cell selection in AIRE deficiency. Only in-frame clones appear in the TCRdb table, and some are missing; sequencing was by immunoSEQ multiplex PCR. Of about 22,000 clones in the sample, about 96% were seen once. Sequenced sample: CD4+CD127+ conventional T cells sorted from PBMCs. The receptors were gathered from a human donor in good health. Each CDR3 is given with its conserved first and last residue. D genes are given only for firm matches. Where a row states a size, it is once, few, many or the class of an expanded clone; other rows omit it.

DNA: TGTGCCAGCAGCGTAGATGGAGGGGGCACAGATACGCAGTATTTT
CDR3: CASSVDGGGTDTQYF
V: TRBV9
size: -
J: TRBJ2-3
D: -

DNA: TGTGCCAGCAGTGAGGGACCGTATAATTCACCCCTCCACTTT
CDR3: CASSEGPYNSPLHF
V: TRBV27
size: few
J: TRBJ1-6
D: -

DNA: TGTGCCAGCAGTGTCTACAGGGTCAACTCTGGAAACACCATATATTTT
CDR3: CASSVYRVNSGNTIYF
V: TRBV6-4
size: -
J: TRBJ1-3
D: -

DNA: TGTGCCAGCAGCTCCACCGGGGGCGCGAACACTGAAGCTTTCTTT
CDR3: CASSSTGGANTEAFF
V: TRBV11-2
size: -
J: TRBJ1-1
D: -

DNA: TGTGCCAGCAGCTTAAGTAGCGGTAGCACAGATACGCAGTATTTT
CDR3: CASSLSSGSTDTQYF
V: TRBV7-2
size: -
J: TRBJ2-3
D: -

DNA: TGCGCCAGCAGCCAAGACGGATCTGTTGGCTATGGCTACACCTTC
CDR3: CASSQDGSVGYGYTF
V: TRBV4-3
size: once
J: TRBJ1-2
D: -

DNA: TGCGCCAGCAGCCAAGAAACGGGAGGGAATTCACCCCTCCACTTT
CDR3: CASSQETGGNSPLHF
V: TRBV4-1
size: -
J: TRBJ1-6
D: -

DNA: TGTGCCACCACCCTATGGGGGAAGAACACTGAAGCTTTCTTT
CDR3: CATTLWGKNTEAFF
V: TRBV7-8
size: once
J: TRBJ1-1
D: -

DNA: TGTGCCAGCAGCTTAACTAGGGGCTCTGAGTCCCAGTACTTC
CDR3: CASSLTRGSESQYF
V: TRBV7-3
size: -
J: TRBJ2-5
D: -

DNA: TGTGCCAGCAGCTTAGGGAGCGGAAGGCAAGAGACCCAGTACTTC
CDR3: CASSLGSGRQETQYF
V: TRBV7-3
size: -
J: TRBJ2-5
D: -

DNA: TGTGCCAGCAGCAAAACTGGGGGGTCGGAGTACTTC
CDR3: CASSKTGGSEYF
V: TRBV6-5
size: -
J: TRBJ2-7
D: -

DNA: TGTGCCAGCAGCTTAGTGCCCCGCAGGGGAGGGACTGGAAACACCATATATTTT
CDR3: CASSLVPRRGGTGNTIYF
V: TRBV7-6
size: -
J: TRBJ1-3
D: -

DNA: TGTGCCAGCAGCCTGGGACAGGGGGCGACTGGAAACACCATATATTTT
CDR3: CASSLGQGATGNTIYF
V: TRBV7-9
size: -
J: TRBJ1-3
D: TRBD1

DNA: TGCGCCAGCAGCCAAGAGAGGGGGAGGGGGGCCTACGAGCAGTACTTC
CDR3: CASSQERGRGAYEQYF
V: TRBV4-1
size: -
J: TRBJ2-7
D: -

DNA: TGTGCCAGTAGTCTCCCCGGGACAGGGGCCGACTATGGTGGCTACACCTTC
CDR3: CASSLPGTGADYGGYTF
V: TRBV19
size: -
J: TRBJ1-2
D: TRBD1

DNA: TGTGCCAGCAGGAGGGACAGGGTGACCGAGCAGTACTTC
CDR3: CASRRDRVTEQYF
V: TRBV2
size: -
J: TRBJ2-7
D: TRBD1

DNA: TGTGCCAGCAGCTTAGCTCTCGTCCAAGAGACCCAGTACTTC
CDR3: CASSLALVQETQYF
V: TRBV7-7
size: -
J: TRBJ2-5
D: -

DNA: TGTGCCTGGAGTGTACGGACTGGCGAGACCCAGTACTTC
CDR3: CAWSVRTGETQYF
V: TRBV30
size: -
J: TRBJ2-5
D: -

DNA: TGTGCCAGCAGCCTCGGACAGGGCTACAATGAGCAGTTCTTC
CDR3: CASSLGQGYNEQFF
V: TRBV11-3
size: -
J: TRBJ2-1
D: TRBD1

DNA: TGCGCCAGCAGCCTAACGACCCCGGGACAGCGGAACACTGAAGCTTTCTTT
CDR3: CASSLTTPGQRNTEAFF
V: TRBV4-3
size: once
J: TRBJ1-1
D: TRBD1